The sample holds a few counts of the clone carrying this TCR beta chain. Its antigen is undetermined. Unique molecular identifiers featured in how the TCRbeta library was prepared. TCRdb reprocessed the PCR reads with MiXCR, giving one entry per CDR3 protein. The sample yields approximately 300,000 distinct CDR3 sequences, roughly 9.1% seen once. The length of the CDR3 is 15 residues. Germline CDR1 and CDR2: LGHDT and YNNKEL (reference sequence). Trimming took 4 bases from V and 6 from J; bases not matched to a gene: 9. This sample was included in a study of T-cell reconstitution after alpha-beta-depleted transplantation in children. Broader study findings: In patients about two months after transplant, alpha-beta T cells reportedly arose from several hundred expanded graft clones.

This sequence joins TRBV3-1 and TRBJ2-1, with 7 nucleotides matching TRBD2. This TCR was recovered from a boy under two years old with acute myeloid leukemia, due to receive a stem cell transplant. Specimen: PBMCs, collected before TCRalphabeta/CD19-depleted stem cell transplant. This chain's CDR3 is CASSPLWTRVNEQFF. The CDR3, as DNA: TGTGCCAGCAGCCCCCTTTGGACTAGAGTCAATGAGCAGTTCTTC.